What follows describes a single T cell receptor (beta chain). RNA transcripts yielded amplified TCR beta CDR3 regions. The HTBI primer set was used in a first-round RT-PCR of the TCR CDR3. TCRdb analysed the multiplex PCR reads with MiXCR anew, one entry per CDR3 protein. The data contain about 640,000 distinct CDR3 sequences, about 20% of them seen just once; the ten biggest clones take up roughly a third. CDR1 and CDR2 from the germline V gene are SGHRS and YFSETQ. The J segment lost 1 base and the V segment lost 4 bases, leaving 4 bases of the junction unmatched. The CDR3 runs 14 residues. This sample is part of a study of T cells in Graves' hyperthyroidism and ophthalmopathy.

V and J are TRBV5-1 and TRBJ1-2, with 7 nucleotides matching TRBD1. This TCR was recovered from a young man with Graves' ophthalmopathy. Sequencing input: blood. DNA for the CDR3: TGCGCCAGCAGCGCAACAGGGGATAACTATGGCTACACCTTC. It specifies CASSATGDNYGYTF. Variable domain in full (rest from reference TRBV5-1 and TRBJ1-2): KAGVTQTPRYLIKTRGQQVTLSCSPISGHRSVSWYQQTPGQGLQFLFEYFSETQRNKGNFPGRFSGRQFSNSRSEMNVSTLELGDSALYLCASSATGDNYGYTFGSGTRLTVV.